The clone carrying this T cell receptor (beta chain) was picked up a small number of times. Its specificity is unknown. These data belong to a study of response to subunit inactivated influenza vaccine. TCRdb used MiXCR to reprocess the RT-PCR reads, holding one entry per CDR3 protein. The sample lists 400,000 to 650,000 distinct CDR3 sequences, approximately 6.9% occurring once. Study-wide results and limits: The authors offered the suggestion that each seasonal influenza vaccination recruits few new T cells.

CDR1 SGDLS and CDR2 YYNGEE come from the germline V gene. The CDR3 totals 15 residues. Trimming took off 0 bases at V and 3 bases at J, with 12 bases between the two ends. The gene calls are TRBV9 and TRBJ2-5; a weak D match, TRBD1 (6 bases). The input for sequencing was PBMCs from blood, taken roughly 24 months after vaccination. The receptor was isolated from a man in his fifties or sixties who received an inactivated influenza vaccine. CDR3 sequence: CASSVVGTLEETQYF. In DNA, the CDR3 is TGTGCCAGCAGCGTAGTTGGGACATTGGAAGAGACCCAGTACTTC.